This TCR beta chain derives from a study of T-cell reconstitution after alpha-beta-depleted transplantation in children. Study outcomes and limitations: One year after transplant, T-cell counts and diversity came mostly from newly produced T cells. Where some patients showed high TCRbeta diversity at day 60, it came from recipient T cells and thymic progenitors that had survived. In patients about two months after transplant, alpha-beta T cells reportedly arose from several hundred expanded graft clones.

Construction of the TCRbeta library involved unique molecular identifiers. TCRdb itself ran the PCR reads through MiXCR, one entry per CDR3 protein. The data show about 140,000 distinct CDR3 sequences, 8.8% seen once. V lost 0 bases and J lost 3, with 10 bases in between. CDR3 length: 14 amino acids. The germline V gene has CDR1 SGHRS and CDR2 YFSETQ. About this clonotype: What it recognizes is unknown.

This receptor was identified in a female patient aged 2-15 years who had a stem cell transplant for congenital amegakaryocytic thrombocytopenia, so the T cells may come from the graft donor. J is TRBJ2-7 and V is TRBV5-1, with a tentative D call TRBD2 (5 bases). The source was PBMCs, mostly from graft donor cells, collected 180 days after TCRalphabeta/CD19-depleted stem cell transplant. In DNA form, the CDR3 reads TGCGCCAGCAGCTTGGAAGGCGGACTCTACGAGCAGTACTTC. This translates into CASSLEGGLYEQYF. Based on the CDR3 plus reference TRBV5-1 and TRBJ2-7, the full variable domain is KAGVTQTPRYLIKTRGQQVTLSCSPISGHRSVSWYQQTPGQGLQFLFEYFSETQRNKGNFPGRFSGRQFSNSRSEMNVSTLELGDSALYLCASSLEGGLYEQYFGPGTRLTVT.